This T cell receptor (beta chain) came from a study of shared clonotypes between healthy human individuals (dated by TCRdb to 2020 to 2022). Turning to the overall study: The cohort included three men and a couple of women between 18 and 49 years of age. For each donor, CD4 naive and CD4 memory were each given three plates, CD8 naive was given two plates, and CD8 memory was given one plate. Blood TCR repertoires of five healthy adults were deeply sequenced to estimate repertoire size and the extent of clonotype sharing between individuals. To increase sequencing depth and limit assay-specific biases, TCR repertoire library preparation and sequencing were carried out by different laboratories using diverse techniques. Between about 0.9 and 10 billion PBMCs per donor were obtained by leukapheresis.

General conclusions and limits of the study: Because the study included a small number of donors, the genetic and exposure-history diversity represented was limited. Naive subsets generally had larger estimated clonotype richness than memory subsets. Approximately 5% of naive CD4, 3.5% of naive CD8, around 2.3% of memory CD4, and 0.35% to 0.5% of memory CD8 clonotypes were shared across a few donors. Only blood was sampled, and tissue TCR repertoires likely differ from those in blood. Compared with non-shared clonotypes, the clonotypes found in all four sorted-subset donors had higher generation probabilities. Pairwise subsampling led to the expectation that sequencing depth would affect the degree of clonotype sharing among donors. Rarefaction of sorted-subset datasets indicated incomplete sequencing despite the large sequencing depth.

Healthy HIV-negative adults with no recently reported acute infections or vaccinations were included as donors. Every donor was a Caucasian adult living in Nashville, Tennessee, USA. CD4+ T cells were enriched through magnetic negative selection, after which naive cells were positively selected on CD45RA and the remaining negative fraction served as the memory subset. Blood was obtained by leukapheresis, after which PBMCs were separated by Ficoll-Histopaque density gradient centrifugation and cryopreserved in liquid nitrogen vapor phase. Analytical flow cytometry was used to check the purity and quantity of each magnetically sorted T cell population. Genomic DNA was isolated from every sorted fraction and measured by UV absorbance on a Nanodrop 2000c. Turning to this clone: Its antigen target is currently unknown. No base-level quality is on record; no much larger clone is a single base apart.

Using the deep immunoSEQ assay, multiplex PCR amplified TCR CDR3 regions from genomic DNA. Extracted genomic DNA from each cell subset was distributed evenly across all wells of several immunoSEQ 96-well plates, and each plate was treated as a replicate. For sorted subsets, 150 to 250 ng genomic DNA, equal to 25,000 to 35,000 T cell genomes, was loaded into each replicate PCR. Purified libraries were measured with a Qubit 3.0 fluorometer, size-checked on a Bioanalyzer 2100, and measured again with the KAPA Library Quantification kit. Each immunoSEQ 96-well plate was sequenced on its own single-read 150-cycle Illumina NextSeq 550 flow cell. The authors' analysis ran thus. Because the immunoSEQ output included only junctional sequences and no quality scores, the filtering could not be the same as the filtering used for full-length reads. To assign V/J genes and CDR3, sequences were annotated against IMGT germline references using PyIR, a Python wrapper for IgBLAST v1.9. Reads with weak V/J assignments (E-value above 1e-6), missing CDR3, stop codons, out-of-frame junctions, or ambiguous translated residues were removed. V3J clonotypes were defined by identical inferred V gene, J gene, and CDR3 amino acid sequence. To compute the percentage overlap between repertoires, the number of shared unique clonotypes was divided by the size of the smaller repertoire. Richness of each repertoire was evaluated using RTK rarefaction, the Chao1 estimator, and Recon v2.1 estimates of unobserved clonotypes. Generation probabilities were computed with OLGA for all TCRbeta clonotypes obtained by the gDNA method from several donors. In its TCRdb copy, this immuneACCESS table keeps in-frame sequences only and misses some clones. Where compared with another copy, unresolved V genes explain less than half of these, and the others have no known cause. V, J and clone size reflect that table, while D and trimming were determined from the DNA. In this sample the table shows some 2.4 million clones, roughly 93% of which occur a single time. Of the sample, about 0.34% falls within the top ten clones.

V and J are trimmed by 6 bases and 4 bases, and the gene matches miss 7 bases of the junction. The CDR3 covers 14 residues, taking in both the cysteine and the phenylalanine. Only CDR3 DNA is held: 42 bases, read in frame from base 1. In the germline V gene, CDR1 corresponds to SNHLY and CDR2 to FYNNEI. Recombination joined TRBV2 with TRBJ1-1; 8 bases in the middle match TRBD1. Sequencing input: naive CD4+ T cells from PBMCs. The sample's cell subset or site label, in plain terms: CD45RA+ positively selected. The TCR originated in a man younger than 35 in good health. Some clones in this sample may be carry-over from other donors' samples. The DNA reads TGTGCCAGCAGACCCAGACAGGGGTCCACTGAAGCTTTCTTT. Translated, this is CASRPRQGSTEAFF. Full variable domain (CDR3 extended with the reference TRBV2 and TRBJ1-1 proteins): EPEVTQTPSHQVTQMGQEVILRCVPISNHLYFYWYRQILGQKVEFLVSFYNNEISEKSEIFDDQFSVERPDGSNFTLKIRSTKLEDSAMYFCASRPRQGSTEAFFGQGTRLTVV.